The clone carrying this T cell receptor (beta chain) was seen once. Trimming at V came to 2 bases and at J to 0 bases, leaving 6 bases not matched to a gene. The germline CDR1 and CDR2 sequences are SGHNT and YYREEE (reference sequence). The CDR3 sequence is 16 residues long. In the authors' workflow: Scientists estimated how many nucleated cells there were by amplifying reference gene primers. Sequencing was performed with immunoSEQ multiplex PCR; in TCRdb, only in-frame clones are kept and a portion is missing. That table gives V, J and clone size, and the DNA gave D and trimming. The sample carries tens of thousands of clones, approximately 80% recorded once. This sample is part of a study of blood T cell repertoires in COVID-19. About the research overall: There were acute and convalescent COVID-19 samples, and they came from the United States, Italy and Spain. PBMCs, B-cell-depleted T cells, or T cells provided the cDNA or gDNA that made up the material.

The sequence came from a human donor in a cohort sampled during active COVID-19. Sequencing was done on a sample of peripheral blood. The chain employs TRBV5-4 and TRBJ2-3, with 7 nucleotides matching TRBD2. In nucleotides, the CDR3 is TGTGCCAGCAGCTTAATCGCTAGCGGCAGCACAGATACGCAGTATTTT. Its protein product is CASSLIASGSTDTQYF.